The T cell receptor beta chain described here comes from a study of identical twins. The CDR3 consists of 14 residues. Germline-derived CDR1 and CDR2 are MNHEY and SVGAGI. The germline V and J ends were trimmed by 8 bases and 6 bases, with 17 bases remaining between them. Via MiXCR, TCRdb re-called the 5' RACE reads, giving one row per CDR3 protein. This table has just over 450,000 distinct CDR3 sequences, 13% to 15% appearing once. A word on this clonotype: Its antigen is unidentified.

Study results and limitations: While abundant cord blood beta clonotypes carried fewer insertions, memory repertoires showed no such pattern.

Another study also made use of these data, one on yellow fever vaccine responses in identical twins. That paper states: In identical twins, vaccine T cell responses appeared partly shared and partly individual.

Material for sequencing was CD4+ T cells sorted from blood. This receptor was taken from a woman aged 18-29 years in good health. This chain joins TRBV6-5 and TRBJ2-1; D might be TRBD2 (6 bases). The CDR3 DNA sequence: TGTGCCAGCTGTTCGGGAGCGGCCCGCAATGAGCAGTTCTTC. The encoded protein is CASCSGAARNEQFF.